The 3 T cell receptor beta chains given below trace back to one sample, sequenced in a study of PD-1 blockade in classical Hodgkin lymphoma. Time point: cycle 4 day 1 (C4D1), after 5 to 7 weeks of nivolumab. Every single patient, without exception, relapsed after autologous stem cell transplantation, and brentuximab vedotin exposure varied. Clones were sequenced by immunoSEQ multiplex PCR, and TCRdb holds only the in-frame ones, with some missing. The sample shows 110,000 or so clones, approximately 89% of them seen only once. The sequenced sample was peripheral blood mononuclear cells (PBMCs), obtained before the fourth cycle of nivolumab. The source of these receptors is a human donor with classical Hodgkin lymphoma.

V gene TRBV6-5 combines with J gene TRBJ2-5; TRBD1 or TRBD2 may be the D gene (5 bases each). From germline, CDR1 is MNHEY and CDR2 SVGAGI. Trimming shortened V by 6 bases and J by 7 bases, and 15 bases separated the two germline ends. This CDR3 spans 13 amino acids. The CDR3 coding sequence is TGTGCCAGCAGCCCCGGGACCCCTAGGACCCAGTACTTC. It specifies CASSPGTPRTQYF.

The chain uses TRBV30 and TRBJ1-5, with 7 bases lining up with TRBD1. After removal of 5 bases from V and 3 bases from J, the junction contained 7 bases not matched to a gene. Germline CDR1 GTSNPN, CDR2 SVGIG (reference sequence). The CDR3 length is 14 residues. The CDR3 region is CAWGRTGINQPQHF. The DNA for the CDR3 is TGTGCCTGGGGACGGACAGGCATCAATCAGCCCCAGCATTTT.

This rearrangement joins TRBV4-3 to TRBJ1-1; unclear D gene. CDR3 length: 15 amino acids. Trimming removed 0 bases from V and 1 base from J, with 9 bases in between. Germline CDR1 is LGHNA and CDR2 is YSLEER. Here the CDR3 DNA reads TGCGCCAGCAGCCAAGATGGTTGGAAGAACACTGAAGCTTTCTTT. Translation: CASSQDGWKNTEAFF.